This T cell receptor (beta chain) was identified in a study of T cell clonotyping in hematopoietic cell transplantation. Generated by immunoSEQ multiplex PCR, the TCRdb table keeps only in-frame clones and is missing some. The top ten hold about a sixth of the sample, which has 9,500 to 13,000 clones, roughly nine tenths seen once. V lost 6 bases, J lost 7 bases, and 19 bases lay in between. The CDR3 contains 14 residues. Per germline, CDR1 MNHNS and CDR2 SASEGT. The input for sequencing was PBMCs, taken 100 days after allogeneic stem cell transplant. The chain combines TRBV6-1 with TRBJ2-7; tentatively, D is TRBD1 (6 bases). The TCR sequence derives from a female patient between 60 and 69 years old who had an allogeneic stem cell transplant from an unrelated donor, so the T cells may come from the graft donor. Some clones in this sample may be carry-over from other donors' samples. The CDR3 sequence is CASSQTGPTGEQYF. DNA for the CDR3: TGTGCCAGCAGCCAAACAGGGCCCACGGGGGAGCAGTACTTC.